The present entry profiles one T cell receptor beta chain with its context. Its antigen is not yet known. No much larger clone is present one base from it, and per-base qualities are unavailable. The data are from a study of blood T cell repertoires in COVID-19 (dated by TCRdb to the early 2020s). Background for the entire study: Collaborator samples came from the United States, Italy and Spain and covered acute and convalescent phases of COVID-19. Where HLA class I and class II types were available, the types were taken from metadata supplied by the sample provider, not from assay-based typing. The material from the prospective study consisted of cDNA or gDNA derived from T cells, B-cell-depleted T cells, or PBMCs. Sample metadata almost always included a de-identified subject ID, COVID-19 status, age in years and sex. Samples were obtained from the ongoing ImmuneRACE study (first 160 participants) and from 1,000 to 1,500 subjects provided by 6 global collaborators. The dataset comprised deeply sampled blood TCRbeta repertoires from subjects exposed to, actively infected with, or recovered from COVID-19. The repertoires were released in a freely available public database meant as a resource for research on the immune response to SARS-CoV-2. Overall study results and their limits: The amount of clinical and demographic metadata varied by source and participant and was provided uncurated.

The immunoSEQ Assay, a bias-controlled multiplex PCR, was used to amplify TCRbeta CDR3 regions from genomic DNA. The original methods were these. Within the assay, amplification of reference gene primers was used to estimate how many nucleated cells each sample contained. To quantify the absolute abundance of each unique TCRbeta CDR3 rearrangement, sequence reads were collapsed and filtered. For each sample, productive Simpson clonality was calculated as the square root of Simpson's diversity index across productive rearrangements. What TCRdb holds here is the immuneACCESS table cut down to in-frame rearrangements. Part of the clones is not present; checked against another copy, under half of the missing clones reflect an unresolved V gene, and the others are unexplained. V, J and clone size reflect that table, while D and trimming were determined from the DNA. This sample lists 120,000 to 150,000 clones; about 85% were detected once. The ten most abundant clones make up less than 3.5% of the sample.

The germline V gene (reference sequence) sets CDR1 to SGHKS and CDR2 to YYEKEE. V gives up 1 base and J gives up 7 bases, and the segment between their germline ends measures 14 bases. The CDR3 runs 15 residues from the cysteine to the phenylalanine. The kept DNA is CDR3 alone, 45 bases in frame from the first base. Collaborating institutions collected whole blood in K2EDTA tubes following their own protocols. Collaborator samples were shipped for TCRbeta analysis as frozen whole blood, isolated PBMCs, or DNA extracted from either sample type. The origin of this receptor is a human donor with acute or convalescent COVID-19. The donor label of this sample is uncertain. The chain uses TRBV5-5 and TRBJ1-4, with an unclear D gene assignment. Sequencing was done on a sample of peripheral blood. The base sequence is TGTGCCAGCAGCTTGACCCCGTTAGTCGGTGAAAAACTGTTTTTT. This sequence encodes CASSLTPLVGEKLFF.